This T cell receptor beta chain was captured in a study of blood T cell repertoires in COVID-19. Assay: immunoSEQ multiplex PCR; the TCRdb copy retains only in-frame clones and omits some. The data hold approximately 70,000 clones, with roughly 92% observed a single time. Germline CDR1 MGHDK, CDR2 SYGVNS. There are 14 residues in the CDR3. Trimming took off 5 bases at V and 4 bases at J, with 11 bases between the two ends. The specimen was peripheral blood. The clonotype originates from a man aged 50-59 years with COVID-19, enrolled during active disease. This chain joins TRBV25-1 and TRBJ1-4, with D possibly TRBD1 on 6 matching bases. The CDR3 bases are TGTGCCAGCAGTTCGACAGGAATTAATGAAAAACTGTTTTTT. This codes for CASSSTGINEKLFF.